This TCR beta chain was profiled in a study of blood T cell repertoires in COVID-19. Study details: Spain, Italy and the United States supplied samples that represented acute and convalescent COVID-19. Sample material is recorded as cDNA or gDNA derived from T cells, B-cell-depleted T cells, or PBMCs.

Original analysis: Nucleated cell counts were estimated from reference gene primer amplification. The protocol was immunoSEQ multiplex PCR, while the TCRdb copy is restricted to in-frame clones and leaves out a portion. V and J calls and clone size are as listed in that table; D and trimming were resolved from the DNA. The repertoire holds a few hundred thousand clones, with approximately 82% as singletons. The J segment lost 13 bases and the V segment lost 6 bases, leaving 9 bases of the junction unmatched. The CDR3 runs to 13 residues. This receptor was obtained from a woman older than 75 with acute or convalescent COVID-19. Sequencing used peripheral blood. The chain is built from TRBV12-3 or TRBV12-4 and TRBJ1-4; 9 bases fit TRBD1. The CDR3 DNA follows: TGTGCCAGCAGACCGGGACAGGGATCTCCACTGTTTTTT. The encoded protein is CASRPGQGSPLFF.